Listed below are T cell receptor beta chains from one sample, sequenced in a study of chronic HIV infection and antiretroviral therapy. One entry per CDR3 protein, called by TCRdb with MiXCR from the 5' RACE reads. The table records just over 30,000 distinct CDR3 sequences, about 9.7% of them present only once. Sequenced input: peripheral blood. The receptor set was obtained from an adult who had HIV and had not received antiretroviral therapy, or was an uninfected healthy control (not recorded which). Both conserved end residues are part of each CDR3. The D gene is left open where the match is weak. Size values are once, few and many counts, or a class for expanded clones, and some rows have none.

V	D	size	J	CDR3	DNA
TRBV12-3/TRBV12-4	-	-	TRBJ2-3	CASSLTTTTDTQYF	TGTGCCAGCAGTTTAACTACTACCACAGATACGCAGTATTTT
TRBV6-5	-	many	TRBJ1-3	CASSLLNTGNSGNTIYF	TGTGCCAGCAGCTTACTCAACACAGGCAACTCTGGAAACACCATATATTTT
TRBV6-2/TRBV6-3	-	many	TRBJ1-1	CASSYGPFEGRGRRTEAFF	TGTGCCAGCAGTTACGGACCTTTCGAGGGCAGGGGTCGGCGTACTGAAGCTTTCTTT
TRBV12-3/TRBV12-4	TRBD1	-	TRBJ1-2	CASSATGTRSYGYTF	TGTGCCAGCAGTGCGACAGGGACGAGGAGCTATGGCTACACCTTC
TRBV7-3	-	few	TRBJ1-1	CASSLNPGTEAFF	TGTGCCAGCAGCTTAAATCCAGGGACTGAAGCTTTCTTT
TRBV29-1	-	many	TRBJ2-7	CSVENPNYEQYF	TGCAGCGTTGAGAACCCTAACTACGAGCAGTACTTC
TRBV9	-	-	TRBJ1-3	CASSVEPPAGPHSGNTIYF	TGTGCCAGCAGCGTAGAACCACCGGCAGGGCCCCACTCTGGAAACACCATATATTTT
TRBV6-6	-	many	TRBJ2-7	CASSYIRGSEQYF	TGTGCCAGCAGTTACATCAGGGGTAGCGAGCAGTACTTC
TRBV20-1	TRBD2	few	TRBJ2-1	CSARDPASGDYNEQFF	TGCAGTGCTAGAGATCCTGCTAGCGGGGACTACAATGAGCAGTTCTTC
TRBV2	-	-	TRBJ1-5	CASGRTNQPQHF	TGTGCCAGCGGACGGACCAATCAGCCCCAGCATTTT
TRBV6-1	-	-	TRBJ2-7	CASSFFRQREQYF	TGTGCCAGCAGTTTTTTTCGACAGCGCGAGCAGTACTTC
TRBV20-1	-	many	TRBJ2-1	CSARQDSYDYNEQFF	TGCAGTGCTAGGCAAGACAGTTACGACTACAATGAGCAGTTCTTC
TRBV5-5	-	many	TRBJ2-7	CASSPPSYEQYF	TGTGCCAGCAGCCCCCCAAGCTACGAGCAGTACTTC
TRBV3-1	-	-	TRBJ2-5	CASSQGLETQYF	TGTGCCAGCAGCCAAGGATTAGAGACCCAGTACTTC
TRBV11-1	-	-	TRBJ2-3	CASRGTADTQYF	TGTGCCAGCAGGGGGACGGCGGATACGCAGTATTTT
TRBV10-1	TRBD2	few	TRBJ2-3	CASPKARREGNTDTQYF	TGCGCCAGCCCTAAGGCGAGGCGGGAGGGCAACACAGATACGCAGTATTTT
TRBV29-1	TRBD1	many	TRBJ2-7	CSVEDGQGGSSYEQYF	TGCAGCGTTGAAGACGGACAGGGCGGTTCCTCCTACGAGCAGTACTTC
TRBV5-6	-	medium-sized	TRBJ1-1	CASSLRGTEAFF	TGTGCCAGCAGCTTAAGAGGCACTGAAGCTTTCTTT
TRBV29-1	-	many	TRBJ2-1	CSVEDGRNNEQFF	TGCAGCGTTGAAGACGGGAGAAACAATGAGCAGTTCTTC
TRBV6-2/TRBV6-3	TRBD2	few	TRBJ2-1	CASSFLAGGLSDEQFF	TGTGCCAGCAGTTTTCTAGCGGGGGGGCTTAGTGATGAGCAGTTCTTC
TRBV5-5	-	-	TRBJ1-5	CASSGGTGARQPQHF	TGTGCCAGCAGCGGAGGGACCGGAGCACGACAGCCCCAGCATTTT
TRBV24-1	-	few	TRBJ2-3	CATGGATDTQYF	TGTGCCACCGGCGGCGCGACAGATACGCAGTATTTT
TRBV11-1	TRBD2	many	TRBJ2-4	CASSLSPSGIRALTKNIQYF	TGTGCCAGCAGCTTATCCCCTAGCGGGATCAGGGCTCTAACCAAAAACATTCAGTACTTC
TRBV27	-	few	TRBJ1-1	CASRVMSLTEAFF	TGTGCCAGCCGGGTGATGTCTCTCACTGAAGCTTTCTTT
TRBV27	TRBD1	-	TRBJ1-2	CASSSGTGPNRYGYTF	TGTGCCAGCAGTTCCGGGACAGGGCCTAATCGCTATGGCTACACCTTC
TRBV20-1	-	many	TRBJ1-2	CSARDKNSQNYGYTF	TGCAGTGCTAGAGATAAGAACAGCCAAAACTATGGCTACACCTTC
TRBV6-2/TRBV6-3	-	many	TRBJ1-6	CASSQSKTGTSPLHF	TGTGCCAGCAGTCAGTCCAAAACAGGGACCTCACCCCTCCACTTT
TRBV21-1	-	many	TRBJ2-2	CASSKGVAGELFF	TGTGCCAGCAGCAAGGGGGTGGCCGGGGAGCTGTTTTTT
TRBV7-9	-	many	TRBJ2-3	CASSYGGSTDTQYF	TGTGCCAGCAGCTATGGCGGTAGCACAGATACGCAGTATTTT
TRBV9	-	few	TRBJ2-7	CASSVGADARDEQYF	TGTGCCAGCAGCGTAGGGGCAGACGCCCGGGACGAGCAGTACTTC
TRBV10-3	-	many	TRBJ2-6	CAISDGVLTF	TGTGCCATCAGTGACGGCGTCCTGACTTTC
TRBV18	TRBD2	many	TRBJ2-3	CASSLLAGEAKQYF	TGTGCCAGCTCACTACTAGCGGGGGAGGCGAAGCAGTATTTT
TRBV5-4	TRBD2	many	TRBJ2-2	CASSPRGLAGGSGPTGELFF	TGTGCCAGCAGCCCCCGTGGACTAGCGGGGGGTTCAGGTCCTACCGGGGAGCTGTTTTTT
TRBV5-6	TRBD1	many	TRBJ2-3	CASSFAGTGSTDTQYF	TGTGCCAGCAGCTTCGCGGGGACAGGCAGCACAGATACGCAGTATTTT
TRBV2	TRBD1	-	TRBJ1-5	CASSAAGTGKRSQHF	TGTGCCAGCAGCGCAGCCGGGACAGGTAAACGGTCCCAGCATTTT
TRBV7-6	-	few	TRBJ2-6	CASSPRDAGANVLTF	TGTGCCAGCAGCCCCCGGGACGCTGGGGCCAACGTCCTGACTTTC
TRBV10-3	-	-	TRBJ1-2	CAISVGVEDYGYTF	TGTGCCATCAGTGTTGGGGTTGAGGACTATGGCTACACCTTC
TRBV6-6	TRBD1	few	TRBJ1-4	CASTPHPGQGMIDRGKLFF	TGTGCCAGCACCCCACATCCCGGACAGGGTATGATTGACCGGGGAAAACTGTTTTTT
TRBV6-1	-	many	TRBJ1-2	CASSEWDYTF	TGTGCCAGCAGTGAGTGGGACTACACCTTC
TRBV9	TRBD1	many	TRBJ1-1	CASSPSTGGKNTEAFF	TGTGCCAGCAGCCCCTCCACAGGGGGGAAGAACACTGAAGCTTTCTTT
TRBV19	TRBD1	many	TRBJ2-1	CASSKSQGAREQFF	TGTGCCAGTAGTAAATCACAGGGGGCGCGAGAGCAGTTCTTC
TRBV27	-	many	TRBJ2-7	CASSSGAFIYEQYF	TGTGCCAGCAGTTCCGGGGCTTTTATCTACGAGCAGTACTTC
TRBV5-1	-	-	TRBJ2-7	CASSLVGTPSYEQYF	TGCGCCAGCAGCTTGGTCGGGACACCTTCCTACGAGCAGTACTTC
TRBV10-2	TRBD1	few	TRBJ1-5	CASSWTGGQDQPQHF	TGCGCCAGCAGTTGGACAGGGGGACAAGATCAGCCCCAGCATTTT
TRBV15	TRBD1	many	TRBJ2-5	CATGTGDLVRYF	TGTGCCACGGGGACAGGGGACCTGGTCCGGTACTTC
TRBV18	-	-	TRBJ1-5	CASSPSPLISNQPQHF	TGTGCCAGCTCTCCGTCCCCATTAATTAGCAATCAGCCCCAGCATTTT
TRBV9	TRBD1	-	TRBJ2-2	CASSAGQSTGELFF	TGTGCCAGCAGCGCGGGACAGTCCACCGGGGAGCTGTTTTTT
TRBV18	-	-	TRBJ2-5	CASSPVGVTEETQYF	TGTGCCAGCTCCCCTGTGGGAGTTACGGAAGAGACCCAGTACTTC
TRBV5-1	TRBD2	few	TRBJ2-1	CASSTTSGTYNEQFF	TGCGCCAGCAGCACTACTAGCGGAACCTACAATGAGCAGTTCTTC
TRBV9	-	many	TRBJ1-3	CASSPHDTSGNTIYF	TGTGCCAGCAGCCCTCATGACACCTCTGGAAACACCATATATTTT
TRBV2	TRBD1	few	TRBJ1-2	CAITGGAGYTF	TGTGCCATCACAGGGGGCGCTGGCTACACCTTC
TRBV7-2	-	-	TRBJ2-5	CASSFRQGKEETQYF	TGTGCCAGCAGCTTTCGCCAGGGAAAGGAAGAGACCCAGTACTTC
TRBV6-2/TRBV6-3	-	-	TRBJ1-2	CASTWTRNNYGYTF	TGTGCCAGCACCTGGACCAGAAATAACTATGGCTACACCTTC
TRBV7-9	-	-	TRBJ1-5	CASSSTGDNQPQHF	TGTGCCAGCAGCTCCACCGGGGATAATCAGCCCCAGCATTTT
TRBV5-1	TRBD1	many	TRBJ1-1	CASSLLEGASGAFF	TGCGCCAGCAGCTTGTTGGAGGGGGCGAGTGGAGCTTTCTTT
TRBV6-1	-	many	TRBJ2-7	CASSLTFQRGYEQYF	TGTGCCAGCAGTCTTACTTTTCAGAGGGGCTACGAGCAGTACTTC
TRBV7-2	-	many	TRBJ1-5	CASSLRPGVQPQHF	TGTGCCAGCAGCTTACGTCCAGGGGTCCAGCCCCAGCATTTT